This T cell receptor (beta chain) is drawn from a study of T cell responses to AZD1222 COVID-19 vaccine. Regarding the study as a whole: Repertoire sampling was restricted to post-peak T cell response timepoints. It should be noted that donors were predominantly white British and more often female, and clonal diversity was possibly underestimated. A rise in Spike-specific TCR breadth and depth followed two AZD1222 doses.

As for this clone: Its antigen remains unknown.

Only in-frame clones appear in the TCRdb table, and some are missing; sequencing was by immunoSEQ multiplex PCR. This sample has around 88,000 clones, with 89% found just once. V lost 4 bases and J 7 bases, leaving 11 bases between the germline ends. CDR3 length: 14 amino acids. Germline CDR1 is LGHNA and CDR2 is YSLEER. The chain carries TRBV4-3 and TRBJ1-6; no clear D. This clonotype was obtained from an adult in good health. The sequenced sample was peripheral blood, obtained on day 0 of MenACWY control vaccination. The CDR3 spells CASSPAVGNSPLHF. Here the CDR3 DNA reads TGCGCCAGCAGCCCGGCCGTCGGAAATTCACCCCTCCACTTT.